Listed below are T cell receptor beta chains from one sample, sequenced in a study of blood T cells in healthy people across ages. TCRdb reprocessed the 5' RACE reads via MiXCR and lists one record per CDR3 protein. The sample records 450,000 to 650,000 distinct CDR3 sequences, less than 25% being singletons. The same sample was also studied in work on T cells of mothers and their children.

The sample taken for sequencing was blood. The receptor source for this set is a boy younger than 18 in good health. Each CDR3 is given with its conserved first and last residue. Fields, in order: J gene, clone size, D gene, V gene, CDR3 DNA, CDR3 protein. A D gene is named only where the DNA matches it firmly. Clone size, where shown, is once, few, many, or a class for clones that have expanded.

J gene: TRBJ2-1
clone size: few
D gene: .
V gene: TRBV3-1
CDR3 DNA: TGTGCCAGCAGCCAAGGGACGGATTCCTACAATGAGCAGTTCTTC
CDR3 protein: CASSQGTDSYNEQFF

J gene: TRBJ1-3
clone size: .
D gene: .
V gene: TRBV14
CDR3 DNA: TGTGCCAGCAGTCCTACAGTGAACACCATATATTTT
CDR3 protein: CASSPTVNTIYF

J gene: TRBJ2-7
clone size: .
D gene: .
V gene: TRBV5-6
CDR3 DNA: TGTGCCAGCAGCCCCCTTTACAGCTCCTACGAGCAGTACTTC
CDR3 protein: CASSPLYSSYEQYF

J gene: TRBJ1-6
clone size: .
D gene: .
V gene: TRBV3-1
CDR3 DNA: TGTGCCAGCAGCCAAGAACGGGGGAGAGGGGGTAATTCACCCCTCCACTTT
CDR3 protein: CASSQERGRGGNSPLHF

J gene: TRBJ1-4
clone size: .
D gene: TRBD1
V gene: TRBV20-1
CDR3 DNA: TGCAGTGCTAGACAGGGGGTTAATGAAAAACTGTTTTTT
CDR3 protein: CSARQGVNEKLFF

J gene: TRBJ2-7
clone size: few
D gene: .
V gene: TRBV12-3/TRBV12-4
CDR3 DNA: TGTGCCAGCAGTTTCGTCAGGGGCCACGAGCAGTACTTC
CDR3 protein: CASSFVRGHEQYF

J gene: TRBJ2-3
clone size: few
D gene: TRBD2
V gene: TRBV12-3/TRBV12-4
CDR3 DNA: TGTGCCAGCAGTTTATCTAGCGGGGGGCGATCAGATACGCAGTATTTT
CDR3 protein: CASSLSSGGRSDTQYF

J gene: TRBJ2-1
clone size: .
D gene: .
V gene: TRBV7-8
CDR3 DNA: TGTGCCAGCAGCTCGGGCAGGGTTCGTCGGCCAGACGGCGGGCCTAAGGGGCATGAGCAGTTCTTC
CDR3 protein: CASSSGRVRRPDGGPKGHEQFF

J gene: TRBJ2-1
clone size: .
D gene: TRBD2
V gene: TRBV28
CDR3 DNA: TGTGCCAGCAGTCGGACCTCACGACTAGCGGGACGTCTTGACAATGAGCAGTTCTTC
CDR3 protein: CASSRTSRLAGRLDNEQFF

J gene: TRBJ1-6
clone size: few
D gene: TRBD1
V gene: TRBV7-2
CDR3 DNA: TGTGCCAGCAGCCGGGGGACAGAACGGTTTTCACCCCTCCACTTT
CDR3 protein: CASSRGTERFSPLHF

J gene: TRBJ2-6
clone size: .
D gene: .
V gene: TRBV29-1
CDR3 DNA: TGCAGCGTTGAGATCCCACTGGCCTCTGGGGCCAACGTCCTGACTTTC
CDR3 protein: CSVEIPLASGANVLTF

J gene: TRBJ2-5
clone size: .
D gene: TRBD2
V gene: TRBV7-8
CDR3 DNA: TGTGCCAGCAGCTTACCCGGCGAAGCGGGAGGTAGGACGGAGACCCAGTACTTC
CDR3 protein: CASSLPGEAGGRTETQYF

J gene: TRBJ1-4
clone size: .
D gene: .
V gene: TRBV28
CDR3 DNA: TGTGCCAGCAGTGAAAGGGTACAGGAAAAACTGTTTTTT
CDR3 protein: CASSERVQEKLFF

J gene: TRBJ2-1
clone size: once
D gene: .
V gene: TRBV12-3/TRBV12-4
CDR3 DNA: TGTGCCAGCAGTCGCGGAGGGGTGTACAATGAGCAGTTCTTC
CDR3 protein: CASSRGGVYNEQFF

J gene: TRBJ1-1
clone size: .
D gene: .
V gene: TRBV6-2/TRBV6-3
CDR3 DNA: TGTGCCAGCAGTCCGAGGATTCACAGAATCTCGAACACTGAAGCTTTCTTT
CDR3 protein: CASSPRIHRISNTEAFF

J gene: TRBJ2-5
clone size: few
D gene: .
V gene: TRBV28
CDR3 DNA: TGTGCCAGCAGTGGACGACAGGACCACCTAGAGACCCAGTACTTC
CDR3 protein: CASSGRQDHLETQYF

J gene: TRBJ1-1
clone size: .
D gene: .
V gene: TRBV20-1
CDR3 DNA: TGCAGTGCTAGAGACACTCCCTGGGGGACTGAAGCTTTCTTT
CDR3 protein: CSARDTPWGTEAFF

J gene: TRBJ1-2
clone size: .
D gene: .
V gene: TRBV29-1
CDR3 DNA: TGCAGCGTTGTGGCCCCTGGAACTAACTATGGCTACACCTTC
CDR3 protein: CSVVAPGTNYGYTF

J gene: TRBJ1-4
clone size: many
D gene: .
V gene: TRBV28
CDR3 DNA: TGTGCCAGCAGTCCCGGGTGGGGGGATAATGAAAAACTGTTTTTT
CDR3 protein: CASSPGWGDNEKLFF

J gene: TRBJ2-4
clone size: many
D gene: .
V gene: TRBV29-1
CDR3 DNA: TGCAGCGTTGAGGAGGGGCGCGACATTCAGTACTTC
CDR3 protein: CSVEEGRDIQYF

J gene: TRBJ1-4
clone size: .
D gene: .
V gene: TRBV29-1
CDR3 DNA: TGCAGCGTAAGGAGGGGAAACCTTAATGAAAAACTGTTTTTT
CDR3 protein: CSVRRGNLNEKLFF

J gene: TRBJ1-2
clone size: .
D gene: .
V gene: TRBV28
CDR3 DNA: TGTGCCAGCAGTCCCGGGACTCACGAAATATATGGCTACACCTTC
CDR3 protein: CASSPGTHEIYGYTF

J gene: TRBJ2-3
clone size: .
D gene: .
V gene: TRBV4-2
CDR3 DNA: TGTGCCAGCAGCCAAGATCTCACAGATACGCAGTATTTT
CDR3 protein: CASSQDLTDTQYF

J gene: TRBJ2-3
clone size: many
D gene: .
V gene: TRBV4-3
CDR3 DNA: TGCGCCAGCAGCCAAGTAGCGGCCAGCACAGATACGCAGTATTTT
CDR3 protein: CASSQVAASTDTQYF

J gene: TRBJ1-3
clone size: .
D gene: .
V gene: TRBV28
CDR3 DNA: TGTGCCAGCAGCTCAAGTTTCTCTGGAAACACCATATATTTT
CDR3 protein: CASSSSFSGNTIYF

J gene: TRBJ1-4
clone size: few
D gene: TRBD1
V gene: TRBV7-8
CDR3 DNA: TGTGCCAGCAGCTTCGGGACAGGTTGGAATGAAAAACTGTTTTTT
CDR3 protein: CASSFGTGWNEKLFF

J gene: TRBJ2-3
clone size: .
D gene: TRBD2
V gene: TRBV20-1
CDR3 DNA: TGCACCCTCGGACTAGCGGGGGCCAACCCCGAGTATTTT
CDR3 protein: CTLGLAGANPEYF

J gene: TRBJ2-3
clone size: few
D gene: .
V gene: TRBV9
CDR3 DNA: TGTGCCAGCAGCGTAGGTGGTAGCGATACGCAGTATTTT
CDR3 protein: CASSVGGSDTQYF

J gene: TRBJ1-6
clone size: .
D gene: .
V gene: TRBV6-4
CDR3 DNA: TGTGCCAGCAGTGACTCCTTAGACACTGGTTCACCCCTCCACTTT
CDR3 protein: CASSDSLDTGSPLHF

J gene: TRBJ1-1
clone size: .
D gene: .
V gene: TRBV27
CDR3 DNA: TGTGCCAGCAGTTTAATAGCGGGTGAAGCTTTCTTT
CDR3 protein: CASSLIAGEAFF

J gene: TRBJ1-1
clone size: many
D gene: .
V gene: TRBV11-2
CDR3 DNA: TGTGCCAGCAGCTTACGGGGTGTGTGGACTGAAGCTTTCTTT
CDR3 protein: CASSLRGVWTEAFF

J gene: TRBJ1-2
clone size: .
D gene: .
V gene: TRBV10-3
CDR3 DNA: TGTGCCATCAGTGGGGGACACATTTTTGCATTC
CDR3 protein: CAISGGHIFAF

J gene: TRBJ2-5
clone size: few
D gene: .
V gene: TRBV21-1
CDR3 DNA: TGTGCCAGCAGCGGTTTGTCTTCTCGGCAAGAGACCCAGTACTTC
CDR3 protein: CASSGLSSRQETQYF

J gene: TRBJ2-2
clone size: many
D gene: .
V gene: TRBV29-1
CDR3 DNA: TGCAGCGTTGTGAGGACGTCCGGCACCGGGGAGCTGTTTTTT
CDR3 protein: CSVVRTSGTGELFF

J gene: TRBJ2-7
clone size: once
D gene: .
V gene: TRBV3-1
CDR3 DNA: TGTGCCAGCAGCCAAGACCCCGTGGCTCCGTCGATGCGGTACTTC
CDR3 protein: CASSQDPVAPSMRYF

J gene: TRBJ2-1
clone size: few
D gene: .
V gene: TRBV27
CDR3 DNA: TGTGCCAGCAGTTTCCTAGTGGGAGCCCGGATCAATGAGCAGTTCTTC
CDR3 protein: CASSFLVGARINEQFF

J gene: TRBJ2-1
clone size: .
D gene: .
V gene: TRBV5-1
CDR3 DNA: TGCGCCAGCAGTGCAGGGCGTTACAATGAGCAGTTCTTC
CDR3 protein: CASSAGRYNEQFF

J gene: TRBJ1-2
clone size: .
D gene: .
V gene: TRBV20-1
CDR3 DNA: TGCAGTGCTATTAGTGTGGCGGCCTACTATGGCTACACCTTC
CDR3 protein: CSAISVAAYYGYTF

J gene: TRBJ2-1
clone size: .
D gene: .
V gene: TRBV11-2
CDR3 DNA: TGTGCCAGCAGTTACGAGTGGGGCCATACTGAGCAGTTCTTC
CDR3 protein: CASSYEWGHTEQFF

J gene: TRBJ2-5
clone size: .
D gene: .
V gene: TRBV20-1
CDR3 DNA: TGCAGTGCTAGAGAAGGCGGGGAAGAGACCCAGTGCTTC
CDR3 protein: CSAREGGEETQCF

J gene: TRBJ2-1
clone size: many
D gene: .
V gene: TRBV9
CDR3 DNA: TGTGCCAGCAGCACGTACGGGGCCGCAAACAATGAGCAGTTCTTC
CDR3 protein: CASSTYGAANNEQFF

J gene: TRBJ2-7
clone size: .
D gene: .
V gene: TRBV6-5
CDR3 DNA: TGTGCCAGCAGTTACTCGACGACAGGCGTACCCTACGAGCAGTACTTC
CDR3 protein: CASSYSTTGVPYEQYF

J gene: TRBJ2-3
clone size: few
D gene: TRBD2
V gene: TRBV5-1
CDR3 DNA: TGCGCCAGCAGCCCTAAACTAGCGATAGACACAGATACGCAGTATTTT
CDR3 protein: CASSPKLAIDTDTQYF

J gene: TRBJ1-2
clone size: .
D gene: .
V gene: TRBV4-2
CDR3 DNA: TGTGCCAGCAGCTACCTGACTGCCGATGGCCACACCTTC
CDR3 protein: CASSYLTADGHTF

J gene: TRBJ2-3
clone size: .
D gene: TRBD1
V gene: TRBV5-6
CDR3 DNA: TGTGCCAGCAGCTTAGGGGGCCCATCCGATTACAGCACAGATACGCAGTATTTT
CDR3 protein: CASSLGGPSDYSTDTQYF

J gene: TRBJ2-6
clone size: .
D gene: TRBD1
V gene: TRBV6-5
CDR3 DNA: TGTGCCAGCAGTTCCCGGGACAGTAACTCTGGGGCCAACGTCCTGACTTTC
CDR3 protein: CASSSRDSNSGANVLTF

J gene: TRBJ2-5
clone size: .
D gene: TRBD1
V gene: TRBV20-1
CDR3 DNA: TGCAGTGCTAGAATCTCGGGACAGGGGGATGAGACCCAGTACTTC
CDR3 protein: CSARISGQGDETQYF

J gene: TRBJ1-4
clone size: few
D gene: TRBD1
V gene: TRBV6-1
CDR3 DNA: TGTGCCAGCAGTGAGGGACAGGGCCGTGAAAAACTGTTTTTT
CDR3 protein: CASSEGQGREKLFF

J gene: TRBJ1-2
clone size: .
D gene: .
V gene: TRBV12-3/TRBV12-4
CDR3 DNA: TGTGCCAGCAGTTTCGGGGATCGCTACGGCTACACCTTC
CDR3 protein: CASSFGDRYGYTF

J gene: TRBJ2-1
clone size: .
D gene: .
V gene: TRBV6-5
CDR3 DNA: TGTGCCAGCAGTAACACAGAGTCCAATGAGCAGTTCTTC
CDR3 protein: CASSNTESNEQFF

J gene: TRBJ2-7
clone size: .
D gene: .
V gene: TRBV7-6
CDR3 DNA: TGTGCCAGCTCCCTATGGGGAGGGGGGCCGGTCGACGAGCAGTACTTC
CDR3 protein: CASSLWGGGPVDEQYF

J gene: TRBJ2-1
clone size: .
D gene: .
V gene: TRBV21-1
CDR3 DNA: TGTGCCAGCAGCAAATCGGGACAGGGGGAGAGGGATGAGCAGTTCTTC
CDR3 protein: CASSKSGQGERDEQFF

J gene: TRBJ1-1
clone size: few
D gene: .
V gene: TRBV29-1
CDR3 DNA: TGCAGCGTTGAAACGACAGCACTAGGGGCTTTCTTT
CDR3 protein: CSVETTALGAFF

J gene: TRBJ1-5
clone size: few
D gene: TRBD1
V gene: TRBV7-7
CDR3 DNA: TGTGCTAGCAGCCCGGACAGGTTCAAAGATCAGCCCCAGCATTTT
CDR3 protein: CASSPDRFKDQPQHF

J gene: TRBJ1-4
clone size: .
D gene: .
V gene: TRBV12-3/TRBV12-4
CDR3 DNA: TGTGCCAGCAGTTATGAAAGGGGGGGAACTAATGAAAAACTGTTTTTT
CDR3 protein: CASSYERGGTNEKLFF

J gene: TRBJ2-5
clone size: .
D gene: .
V gene: TRBV7-2
CDR3 DNA: TGTGCCAGCAGCTTAGGTTCATCGGGGCTAGCGTTCCAAGAGACCCAGTACTTC
CDR3 protein: CASSLGSSGLAFQETQYF